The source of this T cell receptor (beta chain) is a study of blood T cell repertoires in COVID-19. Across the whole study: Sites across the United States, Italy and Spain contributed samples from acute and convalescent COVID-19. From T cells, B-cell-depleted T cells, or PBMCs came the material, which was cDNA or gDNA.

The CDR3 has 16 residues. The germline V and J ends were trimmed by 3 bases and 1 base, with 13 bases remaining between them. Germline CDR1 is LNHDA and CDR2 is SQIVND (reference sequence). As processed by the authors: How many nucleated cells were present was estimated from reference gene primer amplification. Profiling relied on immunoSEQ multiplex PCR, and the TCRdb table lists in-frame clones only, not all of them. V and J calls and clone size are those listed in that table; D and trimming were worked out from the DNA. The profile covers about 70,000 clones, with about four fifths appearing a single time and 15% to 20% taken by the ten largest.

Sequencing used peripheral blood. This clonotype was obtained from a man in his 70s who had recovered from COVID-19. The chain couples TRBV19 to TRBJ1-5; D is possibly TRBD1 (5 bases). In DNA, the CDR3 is TGTGCCAGTAGTATTTTTGAGACAGCGAGCAATCAGCCCCAGCATTTT. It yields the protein CASSIFETASNQPQHF.